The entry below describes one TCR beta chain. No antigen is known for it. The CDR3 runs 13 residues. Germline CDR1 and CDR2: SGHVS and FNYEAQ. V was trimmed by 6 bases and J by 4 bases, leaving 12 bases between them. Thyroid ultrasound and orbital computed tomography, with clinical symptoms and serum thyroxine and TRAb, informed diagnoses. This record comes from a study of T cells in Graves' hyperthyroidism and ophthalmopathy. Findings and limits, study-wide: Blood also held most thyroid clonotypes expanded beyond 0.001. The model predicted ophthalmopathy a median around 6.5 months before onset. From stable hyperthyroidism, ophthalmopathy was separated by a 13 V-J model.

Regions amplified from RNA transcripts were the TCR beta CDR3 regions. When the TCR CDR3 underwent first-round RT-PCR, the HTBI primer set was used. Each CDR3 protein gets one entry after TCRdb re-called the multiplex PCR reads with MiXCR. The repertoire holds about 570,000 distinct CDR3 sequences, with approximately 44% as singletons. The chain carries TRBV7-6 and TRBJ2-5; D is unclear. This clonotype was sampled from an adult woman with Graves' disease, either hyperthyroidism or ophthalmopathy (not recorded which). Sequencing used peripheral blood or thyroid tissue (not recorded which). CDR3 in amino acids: CASRPTGPETQYF. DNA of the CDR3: TGTGCCAGCAGACCTACTGGACCAGAGACCCAGTACTTC.